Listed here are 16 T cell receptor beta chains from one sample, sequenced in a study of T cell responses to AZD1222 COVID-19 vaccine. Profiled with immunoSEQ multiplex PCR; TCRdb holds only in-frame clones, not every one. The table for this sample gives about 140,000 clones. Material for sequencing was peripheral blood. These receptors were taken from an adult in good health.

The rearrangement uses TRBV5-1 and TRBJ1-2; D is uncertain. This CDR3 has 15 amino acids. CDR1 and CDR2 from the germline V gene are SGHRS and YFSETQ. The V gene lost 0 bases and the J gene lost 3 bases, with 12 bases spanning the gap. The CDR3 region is CASSLASDQHYGYTF. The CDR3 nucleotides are TGCGCCAGCAGCTTGGCGTCAGATCAACACTATGGCTACACCTTC.

The CDR3 spells CASSYSGDSPLHF. Here the CDR3 DNA reads TGTGCCAGCAGTTACTCAGGAGATTCACCCCTCCACTTT. This sequence joins TRBV6-5 and TRBJ1-6; D is uncertain. Germline CDR1 and CDR2: MNHEY and SVGAGI. The ends were cut back, 0 bases at V and 8 bases at J, with 5 bases in the middle. This CDR3 spans 13 amino acids.

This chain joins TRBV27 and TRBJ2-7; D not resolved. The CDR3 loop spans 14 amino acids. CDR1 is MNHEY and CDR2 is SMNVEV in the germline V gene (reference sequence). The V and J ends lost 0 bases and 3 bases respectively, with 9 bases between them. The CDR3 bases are TGTGCCAGCAGTTTATCTAGGGCAGGCTACGAGCAGTACTTC. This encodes CASSLSRAGYEQYF.

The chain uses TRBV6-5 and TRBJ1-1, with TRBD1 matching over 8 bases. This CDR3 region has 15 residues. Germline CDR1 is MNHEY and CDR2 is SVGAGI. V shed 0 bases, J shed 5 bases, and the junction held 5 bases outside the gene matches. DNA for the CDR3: TGTGCCAGCAGTTACTCAGGCAGGGGGCTTACTGAAGCTTTCTTT. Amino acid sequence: CASSYSGRGLTEAFF.

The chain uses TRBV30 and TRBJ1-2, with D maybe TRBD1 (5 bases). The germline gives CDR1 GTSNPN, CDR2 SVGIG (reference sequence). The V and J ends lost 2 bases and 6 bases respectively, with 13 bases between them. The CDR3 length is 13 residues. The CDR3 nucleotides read TGTGCCTGGAGTATTGGGGGGGAAAATGGCTACACCTTC. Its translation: CAWSIGGENGYTF. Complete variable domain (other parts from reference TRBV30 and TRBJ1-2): SQTIHQWPATLVQPVGSPLSLECTVEGTSNPNLYWYRQAAGRGLQLLFYSVGIGQISSEVPQNLSASRPQDRQFILSSKKLLLSDSGFYLCAWSIGGENGYTFGSGTRLTVV.

Written as DNA, the CDR3 is TGTGCCAGCAGCTTGTGGCCGAATCAGCCCCAGCATTTT. Encoded protein: CASSLWPNQPQHF. The rearrangement links TRBV5-4 to TRBJ1-5; no definite D call. This CDR3 has 13 residues. The ends were cut back, 1 base at V and 4 bases at J, with 6 bases in the middle. CDR1 and CDR2 (germline): SGHNT, YYREEE (reference sequence).

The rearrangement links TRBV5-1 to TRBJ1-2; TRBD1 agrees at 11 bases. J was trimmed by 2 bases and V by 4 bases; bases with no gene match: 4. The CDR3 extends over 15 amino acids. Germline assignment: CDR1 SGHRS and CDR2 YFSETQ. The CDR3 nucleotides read TGCGCCAGCAGCGCTGGGACAGGGGGAAACTATGGCTACACCTTC. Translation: CASSAGTGGNYGYTF. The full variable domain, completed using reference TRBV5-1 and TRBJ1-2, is KAGVTQTPRYLIKTRGQQVTLSCSPISGHRSVSWYQQTPGQGLQFLFEYFSETQRNKGNFPGRFSGRQFSNSRSEMNVSTLELGDSALYLCASSAGTGGNYGYTFGSGTRLTVV.

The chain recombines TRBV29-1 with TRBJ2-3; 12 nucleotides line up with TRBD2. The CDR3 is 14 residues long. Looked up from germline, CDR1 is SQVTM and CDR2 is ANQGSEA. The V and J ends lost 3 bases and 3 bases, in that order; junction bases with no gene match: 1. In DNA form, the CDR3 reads TGCAGCGTTGATCTAGCGGGGGGGACAGATACGCAGTATTTT. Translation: CSVDLAGGTDTQYF.

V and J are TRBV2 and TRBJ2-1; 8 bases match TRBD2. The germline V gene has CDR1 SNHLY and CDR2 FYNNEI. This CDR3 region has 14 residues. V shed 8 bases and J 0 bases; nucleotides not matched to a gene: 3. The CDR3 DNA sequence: TGTGCCAGCGGTGGGACTAGCTCCTACAATGAGCAGTTCTTC. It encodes CASGGTSSYNEQFF.

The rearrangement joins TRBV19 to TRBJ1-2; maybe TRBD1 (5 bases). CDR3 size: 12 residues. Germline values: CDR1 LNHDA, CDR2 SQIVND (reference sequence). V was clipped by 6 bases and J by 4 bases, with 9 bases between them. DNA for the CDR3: TGTGCCAGTAGGGGGCGCGGCTATGGCTACACCTTC. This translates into CASRGRGYGYTF.

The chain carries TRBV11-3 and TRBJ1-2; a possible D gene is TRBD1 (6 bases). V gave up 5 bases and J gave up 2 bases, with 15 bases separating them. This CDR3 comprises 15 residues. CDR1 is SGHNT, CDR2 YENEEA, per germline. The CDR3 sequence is CASSARGVTNYGYTF. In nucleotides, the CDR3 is TGTGCCAGCAGCGCTAGGGGGGTTACCAACTATGGCTACACCTTC.

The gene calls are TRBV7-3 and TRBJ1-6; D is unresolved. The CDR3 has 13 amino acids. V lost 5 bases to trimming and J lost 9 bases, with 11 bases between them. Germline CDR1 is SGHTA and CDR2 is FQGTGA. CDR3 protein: CASSEGMGSPLHF. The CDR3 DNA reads TGTGCCAGCAGCGAGGGTATGGGTTCACCCCTCCACTTT.

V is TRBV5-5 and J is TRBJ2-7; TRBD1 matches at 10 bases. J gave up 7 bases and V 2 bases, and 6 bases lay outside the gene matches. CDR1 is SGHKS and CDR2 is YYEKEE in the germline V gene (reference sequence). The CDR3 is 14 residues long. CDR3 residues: CASSFGTGAREQYF. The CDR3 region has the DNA TGTGCCAGCAGCTTCGGGACAGGGGCACGAGAGCAGTACTTC.

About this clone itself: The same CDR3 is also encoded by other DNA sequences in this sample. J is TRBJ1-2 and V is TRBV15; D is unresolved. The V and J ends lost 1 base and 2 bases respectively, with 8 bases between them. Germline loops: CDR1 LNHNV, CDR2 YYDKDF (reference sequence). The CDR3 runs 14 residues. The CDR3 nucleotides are TGTGCCACCAGCAGAGGCGACGGGAACTATGGCTACACCTTC. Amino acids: CATSRGDGNYGYTF.

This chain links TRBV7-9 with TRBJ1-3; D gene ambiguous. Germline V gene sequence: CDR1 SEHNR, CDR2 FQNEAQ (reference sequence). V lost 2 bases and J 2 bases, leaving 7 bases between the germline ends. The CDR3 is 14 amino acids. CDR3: CASSLSSTGNTIYF. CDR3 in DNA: TGTGCCAGCAGCTTATCTTCCACTGGAAACACCATATATTTT.

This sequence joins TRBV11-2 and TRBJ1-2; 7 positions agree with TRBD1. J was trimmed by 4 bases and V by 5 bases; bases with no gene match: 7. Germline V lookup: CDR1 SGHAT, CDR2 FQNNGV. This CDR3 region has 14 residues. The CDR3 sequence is CASSAKQGSYGYTF. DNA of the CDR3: TGTGCCAGCAGCGCCAAACAGGGGTCCTATGGCTACACCTTC.